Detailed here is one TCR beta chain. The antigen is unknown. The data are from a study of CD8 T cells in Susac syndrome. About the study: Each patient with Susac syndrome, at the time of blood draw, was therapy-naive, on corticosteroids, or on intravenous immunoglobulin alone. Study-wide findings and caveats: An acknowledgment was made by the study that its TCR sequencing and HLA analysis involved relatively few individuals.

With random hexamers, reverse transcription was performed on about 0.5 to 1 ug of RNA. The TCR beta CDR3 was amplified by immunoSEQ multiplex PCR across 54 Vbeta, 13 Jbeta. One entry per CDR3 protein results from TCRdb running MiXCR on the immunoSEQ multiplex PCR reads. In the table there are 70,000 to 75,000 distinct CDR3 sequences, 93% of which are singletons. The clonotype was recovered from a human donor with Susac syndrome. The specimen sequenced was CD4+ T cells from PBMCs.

CDR3 sequence: CASSPIFSPRDRNNYGYTF. As DNA, the CDR3 is TGCGCCAGCAGCCCAATTTTCAGCCCCCGGGACAGGAATAACTATGGCTACACCTTC. The chain carries TRBV4-1 and TRBJ1-2; the match to TRBD1 covers 8 bases. Germline V gene lookup returns CDR1 MGHRA and CDR2 YSYEKL. This CDR3 contains 19 residues. V gave up 4 bases and J gave up 1 base; unmatched junction bases: 17.